The clone carrying this TCR beta chain was observed once. The data were obtained in a study of blood T cell repertoires in COVID-19. Looking at the study overall: PBMCs, B-cell-depleted T cells, or T cells were the source of the cDNA or gDNA that made up the material.

Original analysis: Estimation of nucleated cell counts was performed using reference gene primer amplification. Sequencing was performed with immunoSEQ multiplex PCR; in TCRdb, only in-frame clones are kept and a portion is missing. V, J and clone size reflect that table, while D and trimming were determined from the DNA. The repertoire holds over 45,000 clones, with around 81% as singletons. CDR3 length equals 13 residues. The germline V gene has CDR1 MNHEY and CDR2 SVGAGI. Between the trimmed V and J ends, which lost 2 bases and 11 bases, there was a span of 15 bases. The sample was peripheral blood. The chain couples TRBV6-5 to TRBJ1-1; perhaps TRBD1 as D (5 bases). The sequence was collected from a man in his 60s with acute or convalescent COVID-19. The CDR3 reads CASSYPGGEGAFF. Here the CDR3 DNA reads TGTGCCAGCAGTTACCCGGGGGGGGAGGGGGCTTTCTTT.